Below, 14 T cell receptor beta chains from the same sample are listed, as sequenced in a study of blood T cell repertoires in COVID-19. The repertoire was sequenced with immunoSEQ multiplex PCR; TCRdb's copy has only in-frame clones and lacks some. The sample holds more than 85,000 clones, less than 85% seen once. The specimen was peripheral blood. These receptors came from a man of 80 years or more with acute or convalescent COVID-19.

The chain uses TRBV18 and TRBJ1-2, with D possibly TRBD1 on 5 matching bases. V gave up 2 bases and J gave up 2 bases, with 6 bases separating them. Germline V CDR1 and CDR2: KGHSH, LQKENI. CDR3 length equals 13 residues. The CDR3 DNA follows: TGTGCCAGCTCACCAGACAGAAACTATGGCTACACCTTC. Translating it yields CASSPDRNYGYTF.

The V call is TRBV5-1, the J call TRBJ1-5; tentative D call: TRBD1 (5 bases). The CDR3 sequence is 15 residues long. The ends were cut back, 1 base at V and 0 bases at J, with 8 bases in the middle. Germline V gene data show CDR1 as SGHRS and CDR2 as YFSETQ. The CDR3 nucleotides read TGCGCCAGCAGCTTGAGGGGACTTAGCAATCAGCCCCAGCATTTT. Translating it yields CASSLRGLSNQPQHF.

The rearrangement uses TRBV29-1 and TRBJ2-3; TRBD2 agrees at 7 bases. The length of the CDR3 is 15 residues. Trimming took 7 bases from V and 8 from J; bases not matched to a gene: 18. Per the germline V gene, CDR1 is SQVTM and CDR2 is ANQGSEA. The CDR3 sequence is CSASSRTREGGTQYF. CDR3 nucleotides: TGCAGCGCCTCTTCCAGGACTAGAGAAGGAGGTACGCAGTATTTT.

The sample holds one count of this clone. This sequence joins TRBV6-1 and TRBJ1-6; 9 nucleotides match TRBD1. Germline V gene lookup returns CDR1 MNHNS and CDR2 SASEGT. The CDR3 has 16 amino acids. Trimming removed 2 bases from V and 10 bases from J; junction bases left unmatched: 9. CDR3 sequence: CASSELTQGARSPLHF. The CDR3 DNA follows: TGTGCCAGCAGTGAACTTACACAGGGGGCGCGATCACCCCTCCACTTT.

Here the CDR3 reads CASSIGRIAGFEQYF. The CDR3 bases are TGTGCCAGTAGTATTGGGAGGATAGCGGGCTTCGAGCAGTACTTC. The chain carries TRBV19 and TRBJ2-7, with 7 positions matching TRBD2. Per germline, CDR1 LNHDA and CDR2 SQIVND (reference sequence). With 3 bases clipped from V and 6 bases from J, the junction kept 11 bases outside the gene matches. This CDR3 is 15 amino acids long.

The chain links TRBV5-1 to TRBJ2-2; tentative D call: TRBD2 (6 bases). CDR1 is SGHRS, CDR2 YFSETQ, per germline. V lost 3 bases and J lost 0, with 18 bases in between. This CDR3 has 18 amino acids. In nucleotides, the CDR3 is TGCGCCAGCAGCTCCAACTCGCCTGGGACTTCGAACACCGGGGAGCTGTTTTTT. The encoded protein is CASSSNSPGTSNTGELFF.

The rearrangement joins TRBV30 to TRBJ1-5, with 7 nucleotides matching TRBD1. Germline trimming cut 4 bases from V and 0 bases from J; bases unmatched to any gene: 6. CDR1 GTSNPN and CDR2 SVGIG come from the germline V gene (reference sequence). This CDR3 is built from 15 residues. Here the CDR3 DNA reads TGTGCCTGGACTAGGGACAGTAATAGCAATCAGCCCCAGCATTTT. Protein product: CAWTRDSNSNQPQHF.

The genes are TRBV25-1 and TRBJ2-7; weak D call: TRBD1 (5 bases). The length of the CDR3 is 14 residues. CDR1 is MGHDK and CDR2 is SYGVNS in the germline V gene. Deletions cut 2 bases from V and 2 bases from J, with 10 bases between. CDR3 residues: CASSEIKGPYEQYF. The CDR3 region has the DNA TGTGCCAGCAGTGAAATAAAGGGGCCCTACGAGCAGTACTTC.

The rearrangement joins TRBV6-5 to TRBJ2-4; possibly TRBD1 for D (5 bases). Germline V lookup: CDR1 MNHEY, CDR2 SVGAGI. The V and J ends lost 2 bases and 6 bases respectively, with 14 bases between them. The CDR3 runs to 15 residues. The CDR3 is CASSYGAGLGNIQYF. CDR3 bases: TGTGCCAGCAGTTACGGGGCAGGCCTCGGAAACATTCAGTACTTC.

This rearrangement joins TRBV27 to TRBJ1-2, with D tentatively TRBD1 (6 bases). Germline CDR1 reads MNHEY; CDR2 reads SMNVEV (reference sequence). V lost 2 bases and J lost 8, with 15 bases in between. The CDR3 runs 14 residues. The CDR3 DNA sequence: TGTGCCAGCAGTTTAAACGGGGGGGCAGAGGGCTACACCTTC. As protein: CASSLNGGAEGYTF.

V and J are TRBV19 and TRBJ2-3, with 9 bases identical to TRBD2. J gave up 0 bases and V 5 bases, and 3 bases lay outside the gene matches. In germline, CDR1 is LNHDA, CDR2 SQIVND (reference sequence). The CDR3 is 15 amino acids. CDR3 residues: CASSVGLASTDTQYF. The DNA of the CDR3 is TGTGCCAGTAGTGTAGGACTAGCGAGCACAGATACGCAGTATTTT.

V gene TRBV19 combines with J gene TRBJ2-6; 9 bases agree with TRBD2. Trimming cost V 3 bases and J 5 bases; bases outside gene matches: 8. Germline V gene data show CDR1 as LNHDA and CDR2 as SQIVND (reference sequence). The CDR3 consists of 17 residues. The CDR3 region is CASSILAGGRWANVLTF. For the CDR3, the DNA is TGTGCCAGTAGTATTTTGGCGGGAGGGAGATGGGCCAACGTCCTGACTTTC.

The CDR3 DNA is TGTGCCAGCAGCTTAAATGAGGGTCAGCCCCAGCATTTT. Amino acid sequence: CASSLNEGQPQHF. The chain combines TRBV7-3 with TRBJ1-5; D remains ambiguous. From germline, CDR1 is SGHTA and CDR2 FQGTGA. The CDR3 loop spans 13 amino acids. V dropped 1 base and J dropped 6 bases, with 7 bases sitting between them. Supplemented by reference TRBV7-3 and TRBJ1-5, the full variable domain reads GAGVSQTPSNKVTEKGKYVELRCDPISGHTALYWYRQSLGQGPEFLIYFQGTGAADDSGLPNDRFFAVRPEGSVSTLKIQRTERGDSAVYLCASSLNEGQPQHFGDGTRLSIL.

The rearrangement links TRBV6-5 to TRBJ1-3; D call uncertain. The CDR3 is 16 amino acids. Germline V gene lookup returns CDR1 MNHEY and CDR2 SVGAGI. V was clipped by 2 bases and J by 0 bases, with 11 bases between them. DNA of the CDR3: TGTGCCAGCAGTTACGCGGGAGCGGTCTCTGGAAACACCATATATTTT. Translated: CASSYAGAVSGNTIYF.